This T cell receptor (beta chain) appears in the sequencing data of a study of Ad26.COV2.S vaccination and SARS-CoV-2 variants. On the study more broadly: Donor joined the COV1001 Ad26.COV2.S trial arm. Participants got Ad26.COV2.S intramuscularly, once or twice 56 days apart.

The V end was cut by 1 base, the J end by 5 bases, with 13 bases between. Germline V gives CDR1 KGHDR, CDR2 SFDVKD. This CDR3 is 15 amino acids long. This sample's treatment: approximately 18 received Ad26.COV2.S at low or high dose, single or two shots; several received placebo; per-sample allocation not given. Specimens were obtained on day 63 following the first vaccine or placebo injection. The shot given was an Ad26 vector that makes Wuhan-strain SARS-CoV-2 spike. Of note for this clone: Its antigen is unidentified.

Generated by immunoSEQ multiplex PCR, the TCRdb table keeps only in-frame clones and is missing some. Altogether 200,000 to 300,000 clones are present, roughly nine tenths being singletons, with the ten largest covering approximately 3%. Study conclusions and caveats: Comparability of non-spike TCR breadth was observed across vaccine and placebo recipients.

The rearrangement joins TRBV24-1 to TRBJ2-5, with D perhaps TRBD1 (5 bases). The sequence came from a person between 18 and 65 years old who received the Ad26.COV2.S COVID-19 vaccine or a placebo. The source was peripheral blood, collected in a trial of Ad26.COV2.S vaccine versus placebo. As DNA, the CDR3 is TGTGCCACCAGTGATTTTGAAGGGGCAGAGGAGACCCAGTACTTC. Protein sequence: CATSDFEGAEETQYF.